This T cell receptor (beta chain) was recovered during a study of shared clonotypes between healthy human individuals. Study findings and constraints: Naive CD4 clonotypes overlapped across a few donors at around 5%.

Profiling relied on immunoSEQ multiplex PCR, and the TCRdb table lists in-frame clones only, not all of them. The repertoire holds 2 million to 2.5 million clones, with approximately 94% as singletons. A CD45RA+ naive subset and a CD45RA-negative memory subset were split from CD4+ cells. CDR3 size: 14 residues. The germline V gene has CDR1 LNHNV and CDR2 YYDKDF (reference sequence). Trimming took 2 bases from V and 4 from J, leaving 12 bases between them. A note on this clone: No antigen is known for it.

The receptor comes from a man aged 18 to 30 in good health. Some clones in this sample may be carry-over from other donors' samples. This chain uses TRBV15 with TRBJ2-7, with D possibly TRBD2 on 5 matching bases. The sample taken for sequencing was naive CD4+ T cells from PBMCs. Indicated subset: CD45RA+ positively selected. CDR3 loop: CATSRSGLDYEQYF. CDR3 DNA sequence: TGTGCCACCAGCAGAAGCGGTTTAGATTACGAGCAGTACTTC.